The 14 T cell receptor beta chains reported below all come from one sample, sequenced in a study of blood T cell repertoires in COVID-19. Produced via immunoSEQ multiplex PCR; TCRdb's table is partial and in-frame only. The sample has 90,000 to 120,000 clones, 80% to 85% seen once; the top ten hold about 4.5%. The sequenced material came from peripheral blood. These receptor sequences come from a man in his 70s with acute or convalescent COVID-19.

This CDR3 reads CASRPPGSGSFEAFF. CDR3 sequence (DNA): TGTGCCAGCAGACCCCCGGGTAGCGGTTCCTTTGAAGCTTTCTTT. The gene calls are TRBV5-6 and TRBJ1-1; D remains ambiguous. Trimming cost V 5 bases and J 7 bases, with 21 bases left between them. The CDR3 length is 15 residues. Germline lookup yields CDR1 SGHDT and CDR2 YYEEEE.

The CDR3 DNA is TGCGCCAGCAGCCCGGAGCCGGGGGGCGAGACCCAGTACTTC. Translation: CASSPEPGGETQYF. This sequence joins TRBV5-1 and TRBJ2-5, with D maybe TRBD2 (7 bases). Deletions cut 4 bases from V and 5 bases from J, with 15 bases between. Germline V gene lookup returns CDR1 SGHRS and CDR2 YFSETQ. This CDR3 has 14 residues.

The table lists this clone with a few counts. J is TRBJ2-2 and V is TRBV15; D uncertain. The V end lost 0 bases, the J end lost 4 bases, and 12 bases lay between the germline ends. There are 16 residues in the CDR3. Germline CDR1 and CDR2: LNHNV and YYDKDF (reference sequence). CDR3 in amino acids: CATSRELASITGELFF. Here the CDR3 DNA reads TGTGCCACCAGCAGAGAATTGGCTAGTATCACCGGGGAGCTGTTTTTT.

This chain links TRBV2 with TRBJ1-5; 8 nucleotides align to TRBD1. The CDR3 totals 15 residues. The J segment lost 5 bases and the V segment lost 3 bases, leaving 6 bases of the junction unmatched. The germline CDR1 and CDR2 sequences are SNHLY and FYNNEI. CDR3 region: CASSEWGQAYQPQHF. The CDR3 DNA reads TGTGCCAGCAGTGAGTGGGGACAGGCCTATCAGCCCCAGCATTTT. Full variable domain (outside the CDR3, taken from reference TRBV2 and TRBJ1-5): EPEVTQTPSHQVTQMGQEVILRCVPISNHLYFYWYRQILGQKVEFLVSFYNNEISEKSEIFDDQFSVERPDGSNFTLKIRSTKLEDSAMYFCASSEWGQAYQPQHFGDGTRLSIL.

The CDR3 DNA sequence: TGTGCCAGCAGCTTAGGACAGAATAACTATGGCTACACCTTC. Translating gives CASSLGQNNYGYTF. The chain combines TRBV11-2 with TRBJ1-2; possibly TRBD1 for D (5 bases). Trimming removed 1 base from V and 1 base from J, with 7 bases in between. Germline V gives CDR1 SGHAT, CDR2 FQNNGV. The CDR3 sequence is 14 residues long.

This clone was found once. J is TRBJ2-7 and V is TRBV6-5; TRBD2 is a possible D gene (5 bases). The V end lost 5 bases, the J end lost 0 bases, and 14 bases lay between the germline ends. The CDR3 totals 15 residues. Germline V lookup: CDR1 MNHEY, CDR2 SVGAGI. The chain's CDR3 is CASSPQTGISYEQYF. Here the CDR3 DNA reads TGTGCCAGCAGTCCCCAAACCGGGATCTCCTACGAGCAGTACTTC.

V is TRBV6-5 and J is TRBJ1-2; the D gene is possibly TRBD1 (6 bases). The CDR3 is made up of 12 amino acids. Germline CDR1 and CDR2: MNHEY and SVGAGI. The germline V and J ends were trimmed by 5 bases and 6 bases, with 10 bases remaining between them. The CDR3 here is CASSRGGDGYTF. The CDR3 DNA reads as TGTGCCAGCAGTAGGGGGGGAGATGGCTACACCTTC.

V gene TRBV19 combines with J gene TRBJ1-5, with 9 bases aligning to TRBD1. CDR1 is LNHDA, CDR2 SQIVND, per germline (reference sequence). The CDR3 loop spans 14 amino acids. The V segment lost 5 bases and the J segment 6 bases; nucleotides outside the gene matches: 5. This CDR3 reads CASSGTGQGQPQHF. CDR3 DNA sequence: TGTGCCAGTAGTGGGACAGGGCAGGGTCAGCCCCAGCATTTT.

This chain uses TRBV7-2 with TRBJ1-3; D uncertain. CDR1 SGHTA and CDR2 FQGNSA come from the germline V gene. CDR3 length: 15 residues. Trimming cost V 5 bases and J 2 bases, with 13 bases left between them. In DNA form, the CDR3 reads TGTGCCAGCAGCCGTAGACTGAGTCCTGGAAACACCATATATTTT. Encoded protein: CASSRRLSPGNTIYF.

The chain has TRBV18 and TRBJ1-4; 8 bases match TRBD1. Germline assignment: CDR1 KGHSH and CDR2 LQKENI. The CDR3 is 14 amino acids. The J segment lost 8 bases and the V segment lost 3 bases, leaving 5 bases of the junction unmatched. The DNA of the CDR3 is TGTGCCAGCTCACCGGGACAGGTGAGGGAAAAACTGTTTTTT. It specifies CASSPGQVREKLFF.

The chain joins TRBV5-4 to TRBJ1-2; unclear D gene. V dropped 10 bases and J dropped 3 bases, with 16 bases sitting between them. Looked up from germline, CDR1 is SGHNT and CDR2 is YYREEE (reference sequence). The CDR3 contains 13 residues. CDR3 residues: CAWRAFQDYGYTF. The CDR3 nucleotides read TGTGCCTGGCGGGCCTTCCAAGACTATGGCTACACCTTC.

The V call is TRBV21-1, the J call TRBJ1-2; no check of the table's D call, TRBD1, against the DNA was made. TRBV21-1 is assigned pseudogene status. The CDR3 covers 14 residues. As DNA, the CDR3 is TGTGCCAGCAGCAAAGAACAGATCCTCTTTGGCTACACCTTC. Encoded protein: CASSKEQILFGYTF.

This chain connects TRBV13 to TRBJ1-2; D may be TRBD1 (5 bases). CDR1 PRHDT and CDR2 FYEKMQ come from the germline V gene (reference sequence). Trimming shortened V by 0 bases and J by 7 bases, and 6 bases separated the two germline ends. The CDR3 runs to 12 residues. DNA of the CDR3: TGTGCCAGCAGCTTAGGAGGGGTTGGCTACACCTTC. It translates to CASSLGGVGYTF. Based on the CDR3 plus reference TRBV13 and TRBJ1-2, the full variable domain is AAGVIQSPRHLIKEKRETATLKCYPIPRHDTVYWYQQGPGQDPQFLISFYEKMQSDKGSIPDRFSAQQFSDYHSELNMSSLELGDSALYFCASSLGGVGYTFGSGTRLTVV.

This clone appeared once. The chain is built from TRBV5-1 and TRBJ2-5; a weak D match, TRBD2 (7 bases). The CDR3 contains 16 residues. The V end was cut by 4 bases, the J end by 4 bases, with 20 bases between. Germline V gene sequence: CDR1 SGHRS, CDR2 YFSETQ. This CDR3 reads CASSPTGGGPLETQYF. In DNA, the CDR3 is TGCGCCAGCAGCCCAACTGGCGGGGGCCCTTTAGAGACCCAGTACTTC.